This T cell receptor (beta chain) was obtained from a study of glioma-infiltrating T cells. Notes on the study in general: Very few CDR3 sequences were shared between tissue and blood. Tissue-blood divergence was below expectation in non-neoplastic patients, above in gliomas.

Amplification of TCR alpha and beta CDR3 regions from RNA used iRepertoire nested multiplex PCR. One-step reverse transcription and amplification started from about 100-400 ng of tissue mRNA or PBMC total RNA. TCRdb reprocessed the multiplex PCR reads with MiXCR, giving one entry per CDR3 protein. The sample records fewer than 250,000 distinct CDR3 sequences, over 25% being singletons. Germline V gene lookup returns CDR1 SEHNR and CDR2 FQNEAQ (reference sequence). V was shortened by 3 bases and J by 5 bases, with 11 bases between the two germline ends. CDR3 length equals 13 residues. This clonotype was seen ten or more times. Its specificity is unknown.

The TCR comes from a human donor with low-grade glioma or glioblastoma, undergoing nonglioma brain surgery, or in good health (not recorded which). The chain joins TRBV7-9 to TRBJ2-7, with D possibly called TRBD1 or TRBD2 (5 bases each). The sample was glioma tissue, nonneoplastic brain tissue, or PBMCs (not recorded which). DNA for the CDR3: TGTGCCAGCAGCTTGGGACCCGGGGACGAGCAGTACTTC. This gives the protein CASSLGPGDEQYF.